This TCR beta chain appears in the sequencing data of a study of vaccination effects on CD4 cells after COVID-19. Within the ViraFEST assay, antigen-specific CD4+ T cells underwent expansion with viral peptide pools prior to sequencing. Once cultured for approximately 10 days, the cells underwent separation to obtain CD4+ T cells. Neither prior SARS-CoV-2 infection nor positive nucleocapsid antibodies were present in the vaccine recipients. Turning to this clone: Its antigen is still unknown.

This table comes from immunoSEQ multiplex PCR, and its TCRdb copy is limited to in-frame clones, with some not included. Of some 68,000 clones detected, over 70% appear once; the ten largest clones hold about 12%. The CDR3 is made up of 13 amino acids. This chain uses TRBV21-1 with TRBJ2-7; the table names TRBD2, a call not compared with the DNA. TRBV21-1 corresponds to a pseudogene. Specimen: CD4+ T cells from PBMCs cultured with SARS-CoV-2 spike peptides, collected before COVID-19 vaccination. The receptor was derived from a human donor who received a COVID-19 vaccine. The CDR3 nucleotides read TGTGCCAGCAGCAAAGAAGCTACCTACGAGCAGTACGTC. This gives the protein CASSKEATYEQYV.